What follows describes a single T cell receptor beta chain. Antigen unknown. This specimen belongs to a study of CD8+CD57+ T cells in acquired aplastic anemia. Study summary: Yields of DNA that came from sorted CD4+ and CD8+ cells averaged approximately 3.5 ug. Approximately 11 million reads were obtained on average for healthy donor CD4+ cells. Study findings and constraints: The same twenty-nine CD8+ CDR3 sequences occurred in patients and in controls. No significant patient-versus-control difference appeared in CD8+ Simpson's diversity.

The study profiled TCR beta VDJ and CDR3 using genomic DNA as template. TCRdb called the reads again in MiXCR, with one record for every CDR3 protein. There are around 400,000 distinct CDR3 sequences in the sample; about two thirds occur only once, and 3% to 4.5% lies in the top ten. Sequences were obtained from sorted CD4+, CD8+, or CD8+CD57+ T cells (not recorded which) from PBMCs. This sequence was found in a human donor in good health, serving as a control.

CDR3 residues: CASKGTSTYEQYF. CDR3 DNA sequence: TGCGCCAGCAAGGGGACTTCAACCTACGAGCAGTACTTC. This chain connects TRBV10-2 to TRBJ2-7; possible D gene TRBD2, 6 bases. The germline CDR1 and CDR2 sequences are WSHSY and SAAADI. V lost 7 bases and J lost 2, with 12 bases in between. CDR3 size: 13 residues.